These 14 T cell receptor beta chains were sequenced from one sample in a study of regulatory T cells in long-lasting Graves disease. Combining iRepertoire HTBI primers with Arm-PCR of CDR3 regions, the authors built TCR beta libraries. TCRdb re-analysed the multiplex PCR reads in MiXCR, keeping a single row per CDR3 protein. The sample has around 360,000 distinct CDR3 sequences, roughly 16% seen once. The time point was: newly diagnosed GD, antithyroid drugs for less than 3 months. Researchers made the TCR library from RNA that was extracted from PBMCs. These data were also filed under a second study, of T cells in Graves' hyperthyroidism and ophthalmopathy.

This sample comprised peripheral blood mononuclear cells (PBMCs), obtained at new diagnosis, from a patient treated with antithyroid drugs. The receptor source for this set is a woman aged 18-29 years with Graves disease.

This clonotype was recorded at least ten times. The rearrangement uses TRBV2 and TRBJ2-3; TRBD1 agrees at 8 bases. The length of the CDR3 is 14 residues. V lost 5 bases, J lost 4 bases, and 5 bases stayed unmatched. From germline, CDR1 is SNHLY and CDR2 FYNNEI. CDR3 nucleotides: TGTGCCAGCAGTTTAGGACAGGGCCCAGATACGCAGTATTTT. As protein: CASSLGQGPDTQYF.

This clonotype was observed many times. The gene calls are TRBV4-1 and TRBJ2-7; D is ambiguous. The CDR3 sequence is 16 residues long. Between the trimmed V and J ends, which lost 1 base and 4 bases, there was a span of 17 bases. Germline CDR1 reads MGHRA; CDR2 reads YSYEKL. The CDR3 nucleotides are TGCGCCAGCAGCCAAGGAGTAATCGGGTTAGTGTACGAGCAGTACTTC. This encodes CASSQGVIGLVYEQYF.

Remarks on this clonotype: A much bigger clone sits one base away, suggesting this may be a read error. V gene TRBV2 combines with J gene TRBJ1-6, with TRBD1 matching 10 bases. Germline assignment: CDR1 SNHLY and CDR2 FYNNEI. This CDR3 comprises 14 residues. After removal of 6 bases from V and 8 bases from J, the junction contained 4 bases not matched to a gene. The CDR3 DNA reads TGTGCCAGCAGGGCCGGGACAGGGGATTCACCCCTCCACTTT. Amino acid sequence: CASRAGTGDSPLHF. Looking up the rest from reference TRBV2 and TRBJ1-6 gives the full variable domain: EPEVTQTPSHQVTQMGQEVILRCVPISNHLYFYWYRQILGQKVEFLVSFYNNEISEKSEIFDDQFSVERPDGSNFTLKIRSTKLEDSAMYFCASRAGTGDSPLHFGNGTRLTVT.

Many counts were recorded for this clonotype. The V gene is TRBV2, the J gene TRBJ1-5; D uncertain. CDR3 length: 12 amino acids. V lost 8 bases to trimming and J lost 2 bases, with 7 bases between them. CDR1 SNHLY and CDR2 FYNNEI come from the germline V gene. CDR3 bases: TGTGCCAGCGGGAGGCGCAATCAGCCCCAGCATTTT. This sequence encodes CASGRRNQPQHF.

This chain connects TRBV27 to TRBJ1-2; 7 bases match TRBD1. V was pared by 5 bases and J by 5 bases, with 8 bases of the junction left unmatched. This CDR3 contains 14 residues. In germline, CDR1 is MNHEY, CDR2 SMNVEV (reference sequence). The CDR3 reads CASSPGETGYGYTF. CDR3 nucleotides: TGTGCCAGCAGTCCCGGGGAGACAGGGTATGGCTACACCTTC.

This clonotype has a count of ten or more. CDR3 protein: CASSLVAGQQNTEAFF. The DNA of the CDR3 is TGCGCCAGCAGCTTGGTCGCGGGACAGCAGAACACTGAAGCTTTCTTT. The rearrangement uses TRBV5-1 and TRBJ1-1; 7 bases align to TRBD1. The germline V gene encodes CDR1 SGHRS and CDR2 YFSETQ. CDR3 length: 16 residues. J lost 1 base, V lost 0 bases, and 6 bases had no gene match.

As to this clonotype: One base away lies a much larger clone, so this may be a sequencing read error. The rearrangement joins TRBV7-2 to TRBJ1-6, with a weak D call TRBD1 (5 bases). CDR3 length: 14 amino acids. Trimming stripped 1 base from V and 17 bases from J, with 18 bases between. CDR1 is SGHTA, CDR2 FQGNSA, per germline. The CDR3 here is CASSLGPTQGTIHF. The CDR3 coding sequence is TGTGCCAGCAGCTTAGGGCCGACCCAGGGCACCATCCACTTT.

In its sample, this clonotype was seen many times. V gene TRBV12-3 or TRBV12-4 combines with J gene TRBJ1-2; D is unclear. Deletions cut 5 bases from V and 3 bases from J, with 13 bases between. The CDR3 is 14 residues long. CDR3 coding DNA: TGTGCCAGCAGTCCCACCGGGAGGGACTATGGCTACACCTTC. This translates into CASSPTGRDYGYTF.

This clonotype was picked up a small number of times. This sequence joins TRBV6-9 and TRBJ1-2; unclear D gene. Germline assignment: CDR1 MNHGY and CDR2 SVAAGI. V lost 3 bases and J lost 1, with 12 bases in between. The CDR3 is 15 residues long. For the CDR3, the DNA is TGTGCCAGCAGTTACGACCCGGGGTATAACTATGGCTACACCTTC. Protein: CASSYDPGYNYGYTF.

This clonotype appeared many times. The CDR3 DNA reads as TGTGCCAGCAGCTCGACGAAGGGTTCAGATACGCAGTATTTT. The encoded protein is CASSSTKGSDTQYF. The rearrangement joins TRBV5-5 to TRBJ2-3; D is uncertain. The CDR3 runs to 14 residues. V shed 3 bases and J shed 4 bases, with 12 bases lying between them. The germline V gene encodes CDR1 SGHKS and CDR2 YYEKEE (reference sequence).

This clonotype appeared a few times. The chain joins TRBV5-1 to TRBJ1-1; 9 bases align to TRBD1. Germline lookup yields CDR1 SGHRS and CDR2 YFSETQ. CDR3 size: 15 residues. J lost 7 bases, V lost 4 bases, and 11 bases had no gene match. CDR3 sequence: CASSPSSGTGSEAFF. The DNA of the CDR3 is TGCGCCAGCAGCCCAAGTTCCGGGACAGGGAGTGAAGCTTTCTTT.

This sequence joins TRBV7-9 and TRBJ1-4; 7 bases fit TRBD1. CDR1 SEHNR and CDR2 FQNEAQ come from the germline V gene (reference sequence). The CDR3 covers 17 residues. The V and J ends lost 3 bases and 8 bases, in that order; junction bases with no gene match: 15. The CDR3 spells CASSFFGTEKGNEKLFF. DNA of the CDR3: TGTGCCAGCAGCTTTTTCGGGACAGAAAAGGGGAACGAAAAACTGTTTTTT.

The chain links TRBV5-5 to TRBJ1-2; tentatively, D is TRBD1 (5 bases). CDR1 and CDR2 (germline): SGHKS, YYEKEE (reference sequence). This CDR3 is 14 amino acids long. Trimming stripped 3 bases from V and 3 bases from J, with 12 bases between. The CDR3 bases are TGTGCCAGCAGCTCGGGGGTGGCAGACTATGGCTACACCTTC. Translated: CASSSGVADYGYTF.

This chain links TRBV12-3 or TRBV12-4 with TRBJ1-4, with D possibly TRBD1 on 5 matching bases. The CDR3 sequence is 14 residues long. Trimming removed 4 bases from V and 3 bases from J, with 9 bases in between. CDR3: CASSYPGPNEKLFF. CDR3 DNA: TGTGCCAGCAGTTACCCGGGACCTAATGAAAAACTGTTTTTT.